This TCR beta chain was captured in a study of blood T cells in healthy people across ages. A few counts support this clonotype. Combining a sample-barcoded 5' primer with a J-beta primer mix, a second PCR ran for roughly 7 to 12 cycles. Every single cDNA molecule received a tag from a template-switch adaptor with 12 random nucleotides. TCRdb re-called the 5' RACE reads through MiXCR, storing one row per CDR3 protein. In the table there are approximately 2,000,000 distinct CDR3 sequences, 35% to 50% of which are singletons. The CDR3 consists of 14 residues. The germline V and J ends were trimmed by 6 bases and 3 bases, with 13 bases remaining between them. CDR1 and CDR2 from the germline V gene are MRHNA and SNTAGT. In terms of origin and age, donors were healthy Caucasian individuals from Russia aged about 6 to 100.

The TCR originated in a human donor in good health. Sample: blood. The rearrangement links TRBV6-4 to TRBJ2-3; maybe TRBD2 (6 bases). The CDR3 DNA reads as TGTGCCAGCAGCCCACTAGCAGCGACAGATACGCAGTATTTT. This codes for CASSPLAATDTQYF.